These 12 T cell receptor beta chains were all obtained from the same sample, sequenced in a study of blood T cells in healthy people across ages. Primers used in a second PCR of roughly 6 to 11 cycles were a sample-barcoded 5' primer and a J-beta primer mix. Each CDR3 protein gets one entry after TCRdb re-called the 5' RACE reads with MiXCR. In the table there are around 2 million distinct CDR3 sequences, roughly two fifths of which are singletons. Input material: blood. These receptors were obtained from a human donor in good health.

This clonotype showed up just a few times. A junction boundary mismatches the germline segment, possibly from a read error. The V and J genes are TRBV12-3 or TRBV12-4 and TRBJ2-4; weak D call: TRBD2 (6 bases). This CDR3 has 15 amino acids. The chain's CDR3 is CTSSLGGTALGIQYF. The CDR3 DNA sequence: TGTACCAGCAGTTTAGGCGGGACGGCATTAGGCATTCAGTACTTC.

This clonotype was detected ten times or more. V is TRBV29-1 and J is TRBJ2-1, with D hard to call. CDR3 length: 12 amino acids. With 4 bases removed from V and 4 bases from J, the gap between germline ends came to 8 bases. From germline, CDR1 is SQVTM and CDR2 ANQGSEA. CDR3 region: CSVVPAYNEQFF. The CDR3 nucleotides read TGCAGCGTTGTGCCAGCGTACAATGAGCAGTTCTTC.

This clonotype showed up just a few times. V usage is TRBV4-3 and J usage is TRBJ1-2; D remains unclear. The CDR3 runs to 15 residues. Trimming took off 0 bases at V and 4 bases at J, with 12 bases between the two ends. The germline gives CDR1 LGHNA, CDR2 YSLEER. The CDR3 loop reads CASSQEVAVAYGYTF. Written as DNA, the CDR3 is TGCGCCAGCAGCCAAGAAGTGGCAGTCGCCTATGGCTACACCTTC.

This clonotype was seen a few times. V usage is TRBV29-1 and J usage is TRBJ1-4; possible D gene TRBD1, 5 bases. V was shortened by 4 bases and J by 8 bases, with 17 bases between the two germline ends. Looked up from germline, CDR1 is SQVTM and CDR2 is ANQGSEA. This CDR3 has 14 residues. This CDR3 is CSVGPGTNAEKLFF. CDR3 sequence (DNA): TGCAGCGTTGGCCCGGGGACGAACGCCGAAAAACTGTTTTTT.

This clonotype was picked up a small number of times. The chain carries TRBV20-1 and TRBJ2-5, with D perhaps TRBD2 (6 bases). Germline V gene data show CDR1 as DFQATT and CDR2 as SNEGSKA (reference sequence). V lost 3 bases to trimming and J lost 6 bases, with 11 bases between them. The length of the CDR3 is 12 residues. The CDR3 is CSASGGKKTQYF. The DNA for the CDR3 is TGCAGTGCTAGCGGGGGAAAAAAGACCCAGTACTTC.

The chain joins TRBV6-5 to TRBJ2-5; 7 bases align to TRBD2. The DNA end lines up better with TRBJ2-7; the J call may be wrong. The CDR3 loop spans 14 amino acids. CDR1 is MNHEY, CDR2 SVGAGI, per germline. The CDR3 reads CATGWGGFNDEQYF. The CDR3 nucleotides read TGTGCCACCGGGTGGGGGGGATTCAACGACGAGCAGTACTTC.

The chain links TRBV6-5 to TRBJ1-4; tentatively, D is TRBD1 (5 bases). Trimming shortened V by 6 bases and J by 7 bases, and 21 bases separated the two germline ends. CDR1 and CDR2 from the germline V gene are MNHEY and SVGAGI. The CDR3 spans 16 residues. The CDR3 bases are TGTGCCAGCAGGCCCTCTCTAGGGGAGGTCGGTGAAAAACTGTTTTTT. It specifies CASRPSLGEVGEKLFF.

The table lists this clonotype with a few counts. This chain uses TRBV13 with TRBJ2-5; D is perhaps TRBD1 (6 bases). This CDR3 is built from 14 residues. CDR1 and CDR2 (germline): PRHDT, FYEKMQ (reference sequence). The V gene lost 5 bases and the J gene lost 4 bases, with 14 bases spanning the gap. CDR3 sequence: CASSRSDRRETQYF. Written as DNA, the CDR3 is TGTGCCAGCAGCCGCTCGGACAGAAGAGAGACCCAGTACTTC.

In nucleotides, the CDR3 is TGTGCCAGCAGTGAACAGGGATGGGCTGGGGCCAACGTCCTGACTTTC. Its translation is CASSEQGWAGANVLTF. The chain has TRBV6-1 and TRBJ2-6, with a possible D match to TRBD1 (5 bases). This CDR3 spans 16 amino acids. Germline CDR1 and CDR2: MNHNS and SASEGT. V lost 2 bases, J lost 2 bases, and 10 bases lay in between.

The chain links TRBV20-1 to TRBJ1-6, with D maybe TRBD1 (5 bases). Germline V gene lookup returns CDR1 DFQATT and CDR2 SNEGSKA (reference sequence). V gave up 0 bases and J gave up 9 bases, with 9 bases separating them. The CDR3 length is 13 residues. CDR3 DNA sequence: TGCAGTGCTAGAGAGGGACCTGGTTCACCCCTCCACTTT. It yields the protein CSAREGPGSPLHF.

The table lists this clonotype with a few counts. CDR3 bases: TGTGCCAGCAGCCGTTCCGGTGGGTCCGATACGCAGTATTTT. As protein: CASSRSGGSDTQYF. V is TRBV4-2 and J is TRBJ2-3; no reliable D call. Looked up from germline, CDR1 is LGHNA and CDR2 is YNFKEQ. CDR3 length: 14 amino acids. Trimming removed 4 bases at V and 6 bases at J, with 14 bases between.

This clonotype was found a few times. The chain has TRBV6-5 and TRBJ2-3, with 10 positions matching TRBD1. With V trimmed by 4 bases and J by 2 bases, 12 bases remained unmatched. CDR3 size: 18 residues. Germline values: CDR1 MNHEY, CDR2 SVGAGI. CDR3 protein: CASSLVGQGSGHTDTQYF. The CDR3 DNA is TGTGCCAGCAGTTTGGTGGGACAGGGGTCAGGACACACAGATACGCAGTATTTT.